These 28 T cell receptor beta chains share one sample of origin, sequenced in a study of blood T cell repertoires in COVID-19. Libraries were prepared by immunoSEQ multiplex PCR; TCRdb keeps only in-frame clonotypes and omits some of them. Of about 160,000 clones in the sample, approximately 79% were seen once. The sequencing input was peripheral blood. These receptors all stem from a woman aged 35 to 49 with COVID-19, enrolled during active disease.

This chain connects TRBV6-5 to TRBJ2-5, with D perhaps matching TRBD1 (6 bases). Germline values: CDR1 MNHEY, CDR2 SVGAGI. The CDR3 has 12 amino acids. Trimming removed 5 bases at V and 6 bases at J, with 10 bases between. CDR3 protein: CASSQGSQTQYF. The CDR3 region has the DNA TGTGCCAGCAGTCAGGGGTCGCAGACCCAGTACTTC.

This chain uses TRBV14 with TRBJ1-3, with a weak D call TRBD1 (5 bases). V dropped 5 bases and J dropped 8 bases, with 16 bases sitting between them. Germline V CDR1 and CDR2: SGHDN, FVKESK. The length of the CDR3 is 14 residues. CDR3 loop: CASSMGTWRDTIYF. As DNA, the CDR3 is TGTGCCAGCAGCATGGGGACCTGGAGGGACACCATATATTTT.

This chain links TRBV27 with TRBJ1-2; D remains unclear. CDR3 length: 16 residues. Germline assignment: CDR1 MNHEY and CDR2 SMNVEV (reference sequence). V was pared by 0 bases and J by 8 bases, with 19 bases between. For the CDR3, the DNA is TGTGCCAGCAGTTTATCGGAGCCACCCCTTCTTTGGGGCTACACCTTC. It yields the protein CASSLSEPPLLWGYTF.

A single count supports this clone. The chain carries TRBV19 and TRBJ2-5, with a tentative D call TRBD2 (5 bases). CDR1 and CDR2 from the germline V gene are LNHDA and SQIVND (reference sequence). Deletions cut 1 base from V and 5 bases from J, with 5 bases between. This CDR3 has 12 residues. CDR3 sequence reads: CASSIGGETQYF. CDR3 nucleotide sequence: TGTGCCAGTAGTATAGGAGGGGAGACCCAGTACTTC. The whole variable domain, filled in from reference TRBV19 and TRBJ2-5, reads DGGITQSPKYLFRKEGQNVTLSCEQNLNHDAMYWYRQDPGQGLRLIYYSQIVNDFQKGDIAEGYSVSREKKESFPLTVTSAQKNPTAFYLCASSIGGETQYFGPGTRLLVL.

The chain uses TRBV27 and TRBJ1-1; D is perhaps TRBD1 (6 bases). Germline V gene lookup returns CDR1 MNHEY and CDR2 SMNVEV (reference sequence). V was shortened by 5 bases and J by 3 bases, with 13 bases between the two germline ends. The CDR3 has 14 residues. CDR3 DNA sequence: TGTGCCAGCAGTCCAAGGACAGCGCACACTGAAGCTTTCTTT. This codes for CASSPRTAHTEAFF.

The rearrangement uses TRBV10-3 and TRBJ2-1; perhaps TRBD2 as D (5 bases). The CDR3 loop spans 14 amino acids. Trimming cost V 7 bases and J 2 bases, with 12 bases left between them. CDR1 is ENHRY and CDR2 is SYGVKD in the germline V gene. CDR3 sequence reads: CAIKRAPAYNEQFF. CDR3 in DNA: TGTGCCATCAAGAGGGCACCGGCCTACAATGAGCAGTTCTTC.

The chain has TRBV7-9 and TRBJ2-1; D perhaps matches TRBD1 (6 bases). The CDR3 length is 13 residues. CDR1 is SEHNR, CDR2 FQNEAQ, per germline (reference sequence). Trimming removed 5 bases at V and 4 bases at J, with 9 bases between. CDR3 region: CASSRDMYNEQFF. The CDR3 coding sequence is TGTGCCAGCAGCAGGGACATGTACAATGAGCAGTTCTTC.

The chain has TRBV12-3 or TRBV12-4 and TRBJ2-2; D not certain. The CDR3 consists of 13 residues. V lost 6 bases and J 5 bases, leaving 10 bases between the germline ends. The CDR3 spells CASSSLTTGELFF. CDR3 DNA sequence: TGTGCCAGCAGCTCGCTAACTACCGGGGAGCTGTTTTTT.

This CDR3 is CASSPNEYEQYF. In nucleotides, the CDR3 is TGTGCCAGCTCACCAAACGAGTACGAGCAGTACTTC. The V gene is TRBV18, the J gene TRBJ2-7, with unresolved D. The V end was cut by 2 bases, the J end by 4 bases, with 6 bases between. Germline lookup yields CDR1 KGHSH and CDR2 LQKENI. CDR3 length equals 12 residues. Full variable domain (missing parts from reference TRBV18 and TRBJ2-7): NAGVMQNPRHLVRRRGQEARLRCSPMKGHSHVYWYRQLPEEGLKFMVYLQKENIIDESGMPKERFSAEFPKEGPSILRIQQVVRGDSAAYFCASSPNEYEQYFGPGTRLTVT.

This clone turned up a few times. The gene calls are TRBV4-1 and TRBJ2-7; D gene uncertain. The CDR3 length is 14 residues. The V gene's germline CDR1 is MGHRA and CDR2 YSYEKL. The germline V and J ends were trimmed by 2 bases and 0 bases, with 8 bases remaining between them. CDR3 DNA: TGCGCCAGCAGCCAAACTCCCTTCTCCTACGAGCAGTACTTC. Its protein is CASSQTPFSYEQYF.

The chain employs TRBV3-1 (or the pseudogene TRBV3-2) and TRBJ2-2, with D perhaps TRBD1 (5 bases). Trimming stripped 1 base from V and 8 bases from J, with 11 bases between. In germline, CDR1 is LGHDT, CDR2 YNNKEL (reference sequence). The CDR3 is made up of 14 amino acids. CDR3 protein: CASSQGRAGGELFF. CDR3 nucleotides: TGTGCCAGCAGCCAAGGCAGGGCAGGGGGGGAGCTGTTTTTT.

The CDR3 here is CASSTGTHQPQHF. The CDR3 region has the DNA TGTGCCAGCTCGACAGGGACTCATCAGCCCCAGCATTTT. V gene TRBV6-5 combines with J gene TRBJ1-5, with 7 nucleotides matching TRBD1. Germline loops: CDR1 MNHEY, CDR2 SVGAGI. The junction had 6 bases not matched to a gene; V was cut back by 8 bases and J by 5 bases. The CDR3 has 13 residues.

The chain has TRBV7-9 and TRBJ2-7; TRBD1 might be the D (5 bases). The CDR3 has 15 residues. Germline lookup yields CDR1 SEHNR and CDR2 FQNEAQ (reference sequence). V was pared by 1 base and J by 2 bases, with 12 bases between. The DNA for the CDR3 is TGTGCCAGCAGCTTAGAGGGGCCTAGGGCCTACGAGCAGTACTTC. Residues: CASSLEGPRAYEQYF.

The chain links TRBV5-1 to TRBJ1-1, with D unresolved. This CDR3 region has 15 residues. Trimming took off 4 bases at V and 4 bases at J, with 17 bases between the two ends. Germline lookup yields CDR1 SGHRS and CDR2 YFSETQ. The CDR3 DNA reads as TGCGCCAGCAGCGAGGACTCCCACATATCCACTGAAGCTTTCTTT. Its protein is CASSEDSHISTEAFF.

V is TRBV6-6 and J is TRBJ2-1; 10 bases are shared with TRBD2. The CDR3 runs 16 residues. Germline loops: CDR1 MNHNY, CDR2 SVGAGI (reference sequence). V trimming: 4 bases; J trimming: 6 bases; junction bases outside the gene matches: 9. CDR3 amino acids: CASSSSHLAGVNEQFF. The CDR3 nucleotides read TGTGCCAGCAGTTCGTCCCACCTAGCGGGAGTCAATGAGCAGTTCTTC.

The chain carries TRBV6-2 or TRBV6-3 and TRBJ2-1; TRBD1 matches 8 bases. This CDR3 has 15 residues. The V and J ends lost 0 bases and 8 bases, in that order; junction bases with no gene match: 6. Germline V gene lookup returns CDR1 MNHEY and CDR2 SVGEGT. CDR3 nucleotides: TGTGCCAGCAGTTACTCTTCAGGGGGCGGTTATGAGCAGTTCTTC. It is translated as CASSYSSGGGYEQFF.

This chain uses TRBV7-9 with TRBJ2-3; D gene ambiguous. Between the trimmed V and J ends, which lost 3 bases and 6 bases, there was a span of 13 bases. The CDR3 runs 14 residues. Per germline, CDR1 SEHNR and CDR2 FQNEAQ (reference sequence). CDR3 DNA sequence: TGTGCCAGCAGCTTTTATCCTATTTCTGATACGCAGTATTTT. It specifies CASSFYPISDTQYF.

This clone has a single count. The CDR3 bases are TGCGCCAGCAGCTTGGTCCGGGACTTGGTTGACAATGAGCAGTTCTTC. As protein: CASSLVRDLVDNEQFF. The chain is built from TRBV5-1 and TRBJ2-1; TRBD2 might be the D (6 bases). Between the trimmed V and J ends, which lost 0 bases and 5 bases, there was a span of 15 bases. Germline CDR1 SGHRS, CDR2 YFSETQ. This CDR3 region has 16 residues.

This clone was detected once. This chain uses TRBV9 with TRBJ2-2; tentative D call: TRBD1 (7 bases). Germline V gene data show CDR1 as SGDLS and CDR2 as YYNGEE. This CDR3 contains 15 residues. Trimming took off 4 bases at V and 1 base at J, with 11 bases between the two ends. CDR3 nucleotide sequence: TGTGCCAGCAGCCCAGGGGGGCTGAACACCGGGGAGCTGTTTTTT. It specifies CASSPGGLNTGELFF.

V gene TRBV11-2 combines with J gene TRBJ2-5; 8 nucleotides align to TRBD1. Germline V gene lookup returns CDR1 SGHAT and CDR2 FQNNGV. Trimming removed 5 bases from V and 4 bases from J; junction bases left unmatched: 9. CDR3 length equals 15 residues. The CDR3 nucleotides read TGTGCCAGCAGCAGAGGGGACAGGTGGTCAGAGACCCAGTACTTC. This sequence encodes CASSRGDRWSETQYF.

CDR3 region: CASSIRPGLARETQYF. In nucleotides, the CDR3 is TGTGCCAGTAGTATCCGACCGGGACTAGCGAGGGAGACCCAGTACTTC. The chain couples TRBV19 to TRBJ2-5; 10 bases are a match to TRBD2. Looked up from germline, CDR1 is LNHDA and CDR2 is SQIVND (reference sequence). This CDR3 is 16 amino acids long. After removal of 3 bases from V and 5 bases from J, the junction contained 9 bases not matched to a gene. The entire variable domain, with the rest obtained from reference TRBV19 and TRBJ2-5, is as follows: DGGITQSPKYLFRKEGQNVTLSCEQNLNHDAMYWYRQDPGQGLRLIYYSQIVNDFQKGDIAEGYSVSREKKESFPLTVTSAQKNPTAFYLCASSIRPGLARETQYFGPGTRLLVL.

The sample holds a few counts of this clone. J is TRBJ2-7 and V is TRBV19; 8 bases are shared with TRBD2. There are 14 residues in the CDR3. V trimming: 5 bases; J trimming: 3 bases; junction bases outside the gene matches: 6. Germline V CDR1 and CDR2: LNHDA, SQIVND (reference sequence). This CDR3 is CASSFSGKNYEQYF. The CDR3 DNA is TGTGCCAGTAGTTTTAGCGGGAAGAACTACGAGCAGTACTTC. The variable domain in full, completed from reference TRBV19 and TRBJ2-7, reads DGGITQSPKYLFRKEGQNVTLSCEQNLNHDAMYWYRQDPGQGLRLIYYSQIVNDFQKGDIAEGYSVSREKKESFPLTVTSAQKNPTAFYLCASSFSGKNYEQYFGPGTRLTVT.

V and J are TRBV28 and TRBJ2-1; D is uncertain. CDR1 is MDHEN and CDR2 is SYDVKM in the germline V gene. The length of the CDR3 is 12 residues. V was pared by 3 bases and J by 3 bases, with 3 bases between. The CDR3 region is CASSFRYNEQFF. The CDR3 DNA reads as TGTGCCAGCAGTTTCCGCTACAATGAGCAGTTCTTC.

The chain uses TRBV29-1 and TRBJ2-5; D may be TRBD2 (5 bases). Deletions cut 7 bases from V and 5 bases from J, with 11 bases between. This CDR3 comprises 11 residues. In germline, CDR1 is SQVTM, CDR2 ANQGSEA. CDR3 coding DNA: TGCAGCGCCCGCCGAGGGGAGACCCAGTACTTC. Residues: CSARRGETQYF.

This clone was detected ten times or more. J is TRBJ1-2 and V is TRBV2; 7 bases are a match to TRBD1. V was pared by 7 bases and J by 1 base, with 6 bases of the junction left unmatched. CDR1 is SNHLY, CDR2 FYNNEI, per germline. The CDR3 has 14 amino acids. The CDR3 DNA reads TGTGCCAGCACCCTAGACAGGGTTAACTATGGCTACACCTTC. This sequence encodes CASTLDRVNYGYTF.

The chain couples TRBV19 to TRBJ2-5, with TRBD1 matching over 12 bases. The trim removed 7 bases at V and 7 bases at J, leaving 4 bases unmatched. Per the germline V gene, CDR1 is LNHDA and CDR2 is SQIVND (reference sequence). The CDR3 has 13 residues. This chain's CDR3 is CASTGTGGTTQYF. Here the CDR3 DNA reads TGTGCCAGTACTGGGACAGGGGGCACGACCCAGTACTTC. Full variable domain (outside the CDR3, taken from reference TRBV19 and TRBJ2-5): DGGITQSPKYLFRKEGQNVTLSCEQNLNHDAMYWYRQDPGQGLRLIYYSQIVNDFQKGDIAEGYSVSREKKESFPLTVTSAQKNPTAFYLCASTGTGGTTQYFGPGTRLLVL.

V and J are TRBV10-2 and TRBJ2-1; the match to TRBD2 covers 8 bases. This CDR3 has 13 residues. From germline, CDR1 is WSHSY and CDR2 SAAADI. V dropped 3 bases and J dropped 9; count of bases not matched to a gene: 4. CDR3 region: CASSDYGGGEQFF. CDR3 sequence (DNA): TGCGCCAGCAGTGACTACGGGGGGGGTGAGCAGTTCTTC.

This chain joins TRBV19 and TRBJ1-3; the match to TRBD1 covers 8 bases. CDR1 is LNHDA, CDR2 SQIVND, per germline (reference sequence). With 7 bases clipped from V and 2 bases from J, the junction kept 4 bases outside the gene matches. The CDR3 has 14 residues. CDR3 residues: CASKDRVTGNTIYF. CDR3 coding DNA: TGTGCCAGTAAGGACAGGGTCACTGGAAACACCATATATTTT.